These T cell receptor beta chains were read from a single sample in a study of T cells in Graves' hyperthyroidism and ophthalmopathy. TCRdb processed the multiplex PCR reads anew with MiXCR; each CDR3 protein has one entry. The sample has hundreds of thousands of distinct CDR3 sequences; roughly 37% are singletons. What was sequenced was blood. The receptors shown here come from a man aged 18-30 years with Graves' hyperthyroidism. Each CDR3 is given with its conserved first and last residue. The D gene is left open where the match is weak. Only some rows state a clone size, as once, few, many or a class for expanded clones.

>TRBV12-3/TRBV12-4|.|TRBJ1-1|.
CASSLDGKTEAFF
TGTGCCAGCAGTTTAGATGGGAAGACTGAAGCTTTCTTT
>TRBV29-1|TRBD1|TRBJ1-4|many
CSAGDSLNEKLFF
TGCAGCGCCGGGGACAGCCTTAATGAAAAACTGTTTTTT
>TRBV9|.|TRBJ1-5|few
CASSSGQSVQPQHF
TGTGCCAGCAGCTCCGGACAGTCAGTTCAGCCCCAGCATTTT
>TRBV2|.|TRBJ1-2|many
CASSEATGANYGYTF
TGTGCCAGCAGTGAGGCGACGGGAGCTAACTATGGCTACACCTTC
>TRBV5-1|.|TRBJ1-4|many
CASSPNARTDEKLFF
TGCGCCAGCAGCCCCAATGCCCGGACAGATGAAAAACTGTTTTTT
>TRBV12-3/TRBV12-4|.|TRBJ1-5|many
CASSPDWEAQHF
TGTGCCAGCAGTCCTGACTGGGAGGCCCAGCATTTT
>TRBV29-1|.|TRBJ2-4|.
CSVQGGADIQYF
TGCAGCGTTCAGGGAGGTGCGGACATTCAGTACTTC
>TRBV5-4|.|TRBJ2-2|few
CASSLGQKNTGELFF
TGTGCCAGCAGCTTGGGACAGAAGAACACCGGGGAGCTGTTTTTT
>TRBV20-1|TRBD1|TRBJ2-5|.
CSADGTGGGETQYF
TGCAGTGCTGACGGGACAGGGGGAGGAGAGACCCAGTACTTC
>TRBV29-1|.|TRBJ1-1|.
CSFNTGTEAFF
TGCAGCTTTAATACAGGGACTGAAGCTTTCTTT
>TRBV29-1|.|TRBJ1-1|many
CSAGLGTEAFF
TGCAGCGCTGGTTTAGGTACTGAAGCTTTCTTT
>TRBV7-9|.|TRBJ1-6|.
CASSSTGSLVSPLHF
TGTGCCAGCAGCAGCACCGGGTCTCTGGTATCACCCCTCCACTTT
>TRBV7-6|.|TRBJ1-5|few
CASSPEAHSNQPQHF
TGTGCCAGCAGCCCCGAGGCCCATAGCAATCAGCCCCAGCATTTT
>TRBV2|.|TRBJ1-1|many
CASSERDSGWAFF
TGTGCCAGCAGTGAACGTGACTCCGGATGGGCTTTCTTT
>TRBV7-2|TRBD2|TRBJ2-7|.
CASSPQTSGTHEQYF
TGTGCCAGCAGCCCACAGACTAGCGGGACTCACGAGCAGTACTTC
>TRBV28|TRBD1|TRBJ2-7|few
CASASPIRDREVEQYF
TGTGCCAGTGCATCACCCATCCGGGACAGGGAGGTCGAGCAGTACTTC
>TRBV7-9|.|TRBJ1-1|.
CASSLGELWRGGENTEAFF
TGTGCCAGCAGTCTTGGGGAGCTTTGGAGAGGTGGGGAGAACACTGAAGCTTTCTTT
>TRBV20-1|.|TRBJ1-2|few
CSASYKEGYTF
TGCAGTGCTAGTTACAAGGAGGGCTACACCTTC
>TRBV7-9|.|TRBJ2-3|.
CASSLAQGKTDTQYF
TGTGCCAGCAGCTTAGCGCAAGGAAAGACAGATACGCAGTATTTT
>TRBV4-3|.|TRBJ2-5|many
CASSQDSQETQYF
TGTGCCAGCAGCCAGGACAGCCAAGAGACCCAGTACTTC
>TRBV4-2|TRBD1|TRBJ1-6|.
CASRTGASSYNSPLHF
TGTGCCAGCAGGACAGGGGCGAGCTCCTATAATTCACCCCTCCACTTT
>TRBV2|.|TRBJ2-2|few
CASDAPLSKAATGELFF
TGTGCCAGCGATGCACCCTTGAGTAAAGCGGCGACCGGGGAGCTGTTTTTT
>TRBV12-3/TRBV12-4|.|TRBJ2-5|once
CASSRKGGEETQYF
TGTGCCAGCAGTCGAAAGGGGGGCGAGGAGACCCAGTACTTC
>TRBV7-3|.|TRBJ2-2|.
CASSLTPDGGTNTGELFF
TGTGCCAGCAGCTTAACCCCTGACGGGGGAACGAACACCGGGGAGCTGTTTTTT
>TRBV19|TRBD1|TRBJ1-5|many
CASSTGQGGQPQHF
TGTGCCAGTAGTACCGGACAGGGAGGTCAGCCCCAGCATTTT
>TRBV15|TRBD1|TRBJ1-2|.
CAASPPDRGFLGYTF
TGTGCCGCCAGCCCCCCGGACAGGGGCTTTTTAGGCTACACCTTC
>TRBV5-8|.|TRBJ2-6|many
CASSQQSSGANVLTF
TGTGCCAGCAGCCAACAGAGCTCTGGGGCCAACGTCCTGACTTTC
>TRBV5-1|TRBD2|TRBJ2-7|few
CASSPLWTSGTRDEQYF
TGCGCCAGCAGCCCACTGTGGACTAGCGGGACCAGGGACGAGCAGTACTTC
>TRBV7-6|.|TRBJ2-7|many
CASSLVGGGSTYEQYF
TGTGCCAGCAGCTTGGTCGGGGGAGGTAGCACTTACGAGCAGTACTTC
>TRBV29-1|.|TRBJ2-2|few
CSVEDLGPPNTGELFF
TGCAGCGTTGAAGATCTTGGACCTCCGAACACCGGGGAGCTGTTTTTT
>TRBV7-2|.|TRBJ2-7|once
CASSWGLVGGVSYEQYF
TGTGCCAGCAGCTGGGGCCTTGTAGGGGGTGTCTCCTACGAGCAGTACTTC
>TRBV15|TRBD2|TRBJ2-2|.
CATSGLGAGGRNTGELFF
TGTGCCACCAGCGGACTCGGAGCGGGAGGGCGTAACACCGGGGAGCTGTTTTTT
>TRBV12-3/TRBV12-4|TRBD1|TRBJ1-5|few
CASSLDRKDQPQHF
TGTGCCAGCAGTTTGGACAGGAAAGATCAGCCCCAGCATTTT
>TRBV5-1|.|TRBJ1-1|few
CASSLGQTLEAFF
TGCGCCAGCAGCTTGGGACAGACCCTTGAAGCTTTCTTT
>TRBV5-1|.|TRBJ1-4|.
CASSQEALDIEEKLFF
TGCGCCAGCAGCCAAGAAGCGTTGGACATTGAAGAAAAACTGTTTTTT
>TRBV7-9|TRBD1|TRBJ1-4|once
CASSLEGTGANEKLFF
TGTGCCAGCAGCTTAGAGGGGACAGGGGCAAATGAAAAACTGTTTTTT
>TRBV20-1|TRBD1|TRBJ1-2|many
CSARTGQGLYYGYTF
TGCAGTGCTAGAACGGGACAGGGACTCTACTATGGCTACACCTTC
>TRBV20-1|.|TRBJ1-1|few
CSARDPGYESNEAFF
TGCAGTGCTAGAGATCCGGGGTATGAATCTAATGAAGCTTTCTTT
>TRBV5-1|TRBD2|TRBJ2-2|.
CASSASGGAHTGELFF
TGCGCCAGCAGCGCTAGCGGGGGGGCCCACACCGGGGAGCTGTTTTTT
>TRBV6-6|.|TRBJ1-1|few
CASGKATEAFF
TGTGCCAGCGGAAAGGCCACTGAAGCTTTCTTT